This TCR beta chain was identified during a study of T cells in Graves' hyperthyroidism and ophthalmopathy. This clonotype was counted only a few times. Germline lookup yields CDR1 LGHNA and CDR2 YNFKEQ. The trim removed 0 bases at V and 5 bases at J, leaving 6 bases unmatched. CDR3 length equals 16 residues. What was amplified from RNA transcripts were TCR beta CDR3 regions. HTBI primers drove first-round RT-PCR of the TCR CDR3. TCRdb re-derived calls from the multiplex PCR reads in MiXCR, one entry per CDR3 protein. The sample lists about 500,000 distinct CDR3 sequences; around 14% were seen once. The sequencing input was blood. The sequence came from a woman aged 18-29 years with Graves' hyperthyroidism. The gene calls are TRBV4-2 and TRBJ2-1; 8 bases agree with TRBD2. The CDR3 DNA sequence: TGTGCCAGCAGCCAAGAGGAGCGGGAGTTTCACAATGAGCAGTTCTTC. Its protein is CASSQEEREFHNEQFF.